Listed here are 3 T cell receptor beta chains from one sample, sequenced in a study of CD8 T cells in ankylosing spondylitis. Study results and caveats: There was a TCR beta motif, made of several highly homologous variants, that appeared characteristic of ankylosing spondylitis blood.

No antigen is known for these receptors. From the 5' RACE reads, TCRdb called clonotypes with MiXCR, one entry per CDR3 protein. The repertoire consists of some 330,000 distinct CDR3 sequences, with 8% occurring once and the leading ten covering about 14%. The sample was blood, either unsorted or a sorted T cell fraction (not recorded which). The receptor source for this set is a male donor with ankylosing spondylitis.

The CDR3 DNA is TGTGCCAGCAGCCCCGAGGGAAATTGGCAGTTCTTC. This translates into CASSPEGNWQFF. The chain combines TRBV12-3 or TRBV12-4 with TRBJ2-1; TRBD2 might be the D (5 bases). This CDR3 is built from 12 residues. Trimming removed 6 bases at V and 12 bases at J, with 15 bases between.

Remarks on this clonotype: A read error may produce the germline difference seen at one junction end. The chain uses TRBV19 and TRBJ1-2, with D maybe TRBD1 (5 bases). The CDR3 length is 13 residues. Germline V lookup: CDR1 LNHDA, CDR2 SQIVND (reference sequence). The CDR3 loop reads CASSNHRRDGYTF. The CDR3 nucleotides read TGTGCCAGCAGTAATCACAGGCGGGATGGCTACACCTTC.

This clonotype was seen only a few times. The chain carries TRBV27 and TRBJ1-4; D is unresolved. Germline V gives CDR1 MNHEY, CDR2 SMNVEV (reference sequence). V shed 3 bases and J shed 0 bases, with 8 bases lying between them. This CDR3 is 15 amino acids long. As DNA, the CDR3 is TGTGCCAGCAGTTTCGGGGTCTCAACTAATGAAAAACTGTTTTTT. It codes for CASSFGVSTNEKLFF.